Shown below are 23 T cell receptor beta chains from a single sample sequenced in a study of control samples from healthy donors and cancer patients. Here immunoSEQ multiplex PCR was the method, and the copy in TCRdb shows in-frame clones only, minus some. The data contain 150,000 to 200,000 clones, around 95% of them singletons. The sequenced sample was blood. These receptors came from a woman in her thirties or forties in good health.

The table lists this clone with a count of one. The chain has TRBV9 and TRBJ2-7, with no clear D. From germline, CDR1 is SGDLS and CDR2 YYNGEE. Trimming took off 4 bases at V and 2 bases at J, with 16 bases between the two ends. This CDR3 has 15 residues. CDR3 protein: CASSPDSSRAYEQYF. DNA of the CDR3: TGTGCCAGCAGCCCCGACTCCAGCAGAGCCTACGAGCAGTACTTC.

The sample holds one count of this clone. The chain carries TRBV20-1 and TRBJ1-6; the D gene is possibly TRBD1 (6 bases). The V end lost 3 bases, the J end lost 7 bases, and 10 bases lay between the germline ends. The CDR3 loop spans 13 amino acids. Germline lookup yields CDR1 DFQATT and CDR2 SNEGSKA (reference sequence). CDR3 coding DNA: TGCAGTGCTAGTCAGGGGCGGAATTCACCCCTCCACTTT. It is translated as CSASQGRNSPLHF.

This rearrangement joins TRBV7-2 to TRBJ1-1; possibly TRBD1 for D (6 bases). Trimming left V 5 bases short and J 1 base short, with 14 bases between. CDR3 length: 15 residues. Per the germline V gene, CDR1 is SGHTA and CDR2 is FQGNSA. The DNA for the CDR3 is TGTGCCAGCAGCCCCCAGGGGCGAGAGAACACTGAAGCTTTCTTT. This encodes CASSPQGRENTEAFF.

The chain combines TRBV19 with TRBJ1-6, with TRBD1 as a possible D gene (5 bases). Trimming took off 5 bases at V and 8 bases at J, with 7 bases between the two ends. This CDR3 is 12 amino acids long. CDR1 LNHDA and CDR2 SQIVND come from the germline V gene (reference sequence). DNA of the CDR3: TGTGCCAGTAGTCCAGGGTATTCACCCCTCCACTTT. Translated: CASSPGYSPLHF.

The V and J genes are TRBV5-4 and TRBJ2-3; D not certain. CDR1 is SGHNT, CDR2 YYREEE, per germline (reference sequence). Trimming removed 4 bases from V and 4 bases from J, with 13 bases in between. The CDR3 contains 14 residues. In DNA form, the CDR3 reads TGTGCCAGCAGCCTGGCCAGGTGGGCAGATACGCAGTATTTT. This codes for CASSLARWADTQYF.

This chain connects TRBV6-5 to TRBJ1-2; D remains unclear. The CDR3 is made up of 15 amino acids. Looked up from germline, CDR1 is MNHEY and CDR2 is SVGAGI. V dropped 0 bases and J dropped 2 bases, with 10 bases sitting between them. Written as DNA, the CDR3 is TGTGCCAGCAGTTACTCGTCAAGTCGAAACTATGGCTACACCTTC. Translation: CASSYSSSRNYGYTF.

This chain uses TRBV5-6 with TRBJ1-2; maybe TRBD1 (5 bases). The CDR3 is made up of 15 amino acids. Germline-derived CDR1 and CDR2 are SGHDT and YYEEEE. V dropped 6 bases and J dropped 3 bases, with 18 bases sitting between them. The CDR3: CASIPSLGLDYGYTF. The CDR3, as DNA: TGTGCCAGCATCCCCTCGTTGGGGCTTGACTATGGCTACACCTTC.

V usage is TRBV9 and J usage is TRBJ1-2; D perhaps matches TRBD1 (5 bases). Trimming left V 3 bases short and J 6 bases short, with 12 bases between. The CDR3 consists of 13 residues. Germline V gives CDR1 SGDLS, CDR2 YYNGEE. CDR3 residues: CASSGSRAHGYTF. As DNA, the CDR3 is TGTGCCAGCAGCGGAAGCAGGGCACATGGCTACACCTTC. Full variable domain (outside the CDR3, taken from reference TRBV9 and TRBJ1-2): DSGVTQTPKHLITATGQRVTLRCSPRSGDLSVYWYQQSLDQGLQFLIQYYNGEERAKGNILERFSAQQFPDLHSELNLSSLELGDSALYFCASSGSRAHGYTFGSGTRLTVV.

The rearrangement links TRBV7-2 to TRBJ1-2, with D uncertain. This CDR3 contains 11 residues. Germline V gene lookup returns CDR1 SGHTA and CDR2 FQGNSA. The V gene lost 11 bases and the J gene lost 6 bases, with 13 bases spanning the gap. The CDR3 here is CALQVGDGYTF. The CDR3 bases are TGTGCCCTTCAGGTCGGGGATGGCTACACCTTC.

The genes are TRBV27 and TRBJ2-7, with 7 positions matching TRBD1. Per germline, CDR1 MNHEY and CDR2 SMNVEV (reference sequence). The trim removed 5 bases at V and 7 bases at J, leaving 14 bases unmatched. The CDR3 consists of 15 residues. Here the CDR3 DNA reads TGTGCCAGCAGTCCATCCATTACAGGGGTTCGAGAGCAGTACTTC. Protein product: CASSPSITGVREQYF.

This chain joins TRBV29-1 and TRBJ2-7, with TRBD1 matching over 9 bases. The germline CDR1 and CDR2 sequences are SQVTM and ANQGSEA. Trimming removed 6 bases from V and 3 bases from J; junction bases left unmatched: 6. This CDR3 is built from 13 residues. In DNA form, the CDR3 reads TGCAGCGTGACTGGGACAGGGCGCTACGAGCAGTACTTC. This encodes CSVTGTGRYEQYF.

The chain has TRBV5-1 and TRBJ2-6, with unresolved D. Trimming shortened V by 2 bases and J by 3 bases, and 6 bases separated the two germline ends. Germline-derived CDR1 and CDR2 are SGHRS and YFSETQ. CDR3 length equals 14 residues. In DNA form, the CDR3 reads TGCGCCAGCAGCTTAAGTGATGGGGCCAACGTCCTGACTTTC. Protein: CASSLSDGANVLTF.

The gene calls are TRBV19 and TRBJ2-2, with 12 nucleotides matching TRBD2. CDR3 length: 17 amino acids. CDR1 is LNHDA, CDR2 SQIVND, per germline (reference sequence). V lost 5 bases and J lost 4; bases outside the gene matches: 8. For the CDR3, the DNA is TGTGCCAGTAGTGAGACTAGCGGGAGACGAGGCACCGGGGAGCTGTTTTTT. The encoded protein is CASSETSGRRGTGELFF.

This chain links TRBV5-1 with TRBJ2-5; 9 bases map to TRBD2. Trimming at V came to 3 bases and at J to 4 bases, leaving 7 bases not matched to a gene. The CDR3 totals 15 residues. Germline CDR1 is SGHRS and CDR2 is YFSETQ. The CDR3 protein is CASSSQSGRSETQYF. For the CDR3, the DNA is TGCGCCAGCAGCTCCCAAAGCGGGAGGTCAGAGACCCAGTACTTC. Complete variable domain (other parts from reference TRBV5-1 and TRBJ2-5): KAGVTQTPRYLIKTRGQQVTLSCSPISGHRSVSWYQQTPGQGLQFLFEYFSETQRNKGNFPGRFSGRQFSNSRSEMNVSTLELGDSALYLCASSSQSGRSETQYFGPGTRLLVL.

The rearrangement joins TRBV27 to TRBJ2-3, with D perhaps matching TRBD2 (6 bases). Per the germline V gene, CDR1 is MNHEY and CDR2 is SMNVEV (reference sequence). The V and J ends lost 10 bases and 0 bases respectively, with 17 bases between them. CDR3 length: 15 residues. The CDR3 sequence: CATNQLGGSTDTQYF. CDR3 bases: TGTGCCACCAACCAACTAGGAGGGAGCACAGATACGCAGTATTTT.

This clone has only one observation. The chain has TRBV5-5 and TRBJ1-1; 7 nucleotides match TRBD1. The germline V gene encodes CDR1 SGHKS and CDR2 YYEKEE (reference sequence). The ends lost 4 bases at V and 9 bases at J; junction bases unmatched: 6. The CDR3 sequence is 12 residues long. The chain's CDR3 is CASSPQGVQAFF. The DNA of the CDR3 is TGTGCCAGCAGCCCCCAGGGGGTCCAAGCTTTCTTT.

The chain's CDR3 is CASSRGGQGDQPQHF. The DNA for the CDR3 is TGTGCCAGTAGCAGGGGAGGGCAGGGGGATCAGCCCCAGCATTTT. V usage is TRBV19 and J usage is TRBJ1-5; 7 positions agree with TRBD1. The CDR3 loop spans 15 amino acids. V was pared by 6 bases and J by 5 bases, with 10 bases of the junction left unmatched. Germline lookup yields CDR1 LNHDA and CDR2 SQIVND (reference sequence).

The chain joins TRBV6-5 to TRBJ2-7; a weak D match, TRBD1 (6 bases). Trimming removed 2 bases from V and 11 bases from J, with 13 bases in between. This CDR3 has 12 amino acids. From germline, CDR1 is MNHEY and CDR2 SVGAGI. The CDR3 spells CASSYSGTSEYF. The CDR3, as DNA: TGTGCCAGCAGTTACAGTGGGACAAGCGAGTACTTC.

Notes on this clone: Since the CDR3 does not end with the conserved phenylalanine or tryptophan, this likely comes from a read error. The chain carries TRBV28 and TRBJ1-5; unclear D gene. The CDR3 is made up of 12 amino acids. V was shortened by 5 bases and J by 9 bases, with 11 bases between the two germline ends. CDR1 MDHEN and CDR2 SYDVKM come from the germline V gene. This chain's CDR3 is CASSDRSLPQHL. Written as DNA, the CDR3 is TGTGCCAGCAGTGACCGGAGCCTGCCCCAGCATCTT.

V usage is TRBV29-1 and J usage is TRBJ1-1; 8 nucleotides align to TRBD1. V was clipped by 2 bases and J by 1 base; unmatched bases: 3. CDR3 size: 14 residues. Looked up from germline, CDR1 is SQVTM and CDR2 is ANQGSEA. CDR3 sequence (DNA): TGCAGCGTTGAAACGACAGGGGCGAACACTGAAGCTTTCTTT. Translation: CSVETTGANTEAFF.

This chain links TRBV6-5 with TRBJ1-2, with D perhaps TRBD1 (6 bases). V lost 7 bases to trimming and J lost 7 bases, with 13 bases between them. The CDR3 is made up of 12 amino acids. Per germline, CDR1 MNHEY and CDR2 SVGAGI. Here the CDR3 DNA reads TGTGCCAGCACCAAGACAGGAGGTGGCTACACCTTC. Translated: CASTKTGGGYTF.

The chain links TRBV7-2 to TRBJ1-1, with 8 nucleotides matching TRBD1. Germline CDR1 and CDR2: SGHTA and FQGNSA. V was clipped by 5 bases and J by 0 bases; unmatched bases: 5. This CDR3 contains 15 residues. This CDR3 reads CASSQRQGMNTEAFF. CDR3 DNA sequence: TGTGCCAGCAGCCAACGACAGGGGATGAACACTGAAGCTTTCTTT.

This clone was seen just once. CDR3 bases: TGCGCCAGCAGCGAAGGGGAGACAAGCACAGATACGCAGTATTTT. Its translation: CASSEGETSTDTQYF. The chain carries TRBV5-1 and TRBJ2-3; D tentatively fits TRBD1 or TRBD2 (5 bases each). Germline V lookup: CDR1 SGHRS, CDR2 YFSETQ. The CDR3 runs 15 residues. Trimming removed 4 bases from V and 0 bases from J, with 12 bases in between. Full variable domain (missing parts from reference TRBV5-1 and TRBJ2-3): KAGVTQTPRYLIKTRGQQVTLSCSPISGHRSVSWYQQTPGQGLQFLFEYFSETQRNKGNFPGRFSGRQFSNSRSEMNVSTLELGDSALYLCASSEGETSTDTQYFGPGTRLTVL.